Listed below are T cell receptor beta chains from one sample, sequenced in a study of metastatic and nonmetastatic thyroid tumors. TCRdb re-analyzed the PCR reads using MiXCR. The repertoire holds tens of thousands of clones, with roughly 22% as singletons. Sequences were obtained from blood. These receptors were collected from a female donor with papillary thyroid cancer or a benign thyroid nodule (not recorded which). Some clones in this sample may be carry-over from other donors' samples. CDR3s include the opening cysteine and the closing phenylalanine or tryptophan. A D gene is named only where the DNA matches it firmly. Clone size, where shown, is once, few, many, or a class for clones that have expanded.

cdr3_aa,cdr3_nt,v_call,j_call,d_call,clone_size
CASSFRAGGETQYF,TGTGCCAGCAGTTTTCGAGCGGGAGGAGAGACCCAGTACTTC,TRBV6-2/TRBV6-3,TRBJ2-5,TRBD2,many
CAWSGAVGNTIYF,TGTGCCTGGAGTGGAGCCGTTGGAAACACCATATATTTT,TRBV30,TRBJ1-3,NA,medium-sized
CASNGQGSLDYGYTF,TGTGCCAGCAATGGACAGGGATCTCTCGACTATGGCTACACCTTC,TRBV2,TRBJ1-2,TRBD1,NA
CASTTVALNTIYF,TGTGCCAGCACCACAGTGGCTTTAAACACCATATATTTT,TRBV12-3/TRBV12-4,TRBJ1-3,NA,NA
CASSPLWREKANYGYTF,TGTGCCAGCTCACCCCTATGGCGGGAAAAAGCTAACTATGGCTACACCTTC,TRBV18,TRBJ1-2,NA,many
CASSLFPSGYTGELFF,TGTGCCAGCAGTTTATTTCCTAGCGGATACACCGGGGAGCTGTTTTTT,TRBV12-3/TRBV12-4,TRBJ2-2,TRBD2,medium-sized
CASNPTGDGSGNTIYF,TGTGCCAGCAACCCGACAGGGGATGGGTCCGGAAACACCATATATTTT,TRBV6-1,TRBJ1-3,TRBD1,NA
CATRVGAALGGYTF,TGTGCTACCCGTGTGGGGGCGGCTTTGGGAGGCTACACCTTC,TRBV12-3/TRBV12-4,TRBJ1-2,NA,medium-sized
CASSQEQGYEQYF,TGCGCCAGCAGCCAAGAACAGGGCTACGAGCAGTACTTC,TRBV4-3,TRBJ2-7,NA,many
CASSFTSGGALGTDTQYF,TGTGCCAGCAGCTTTACTAGCGGGGGGGCTCTCGGCACAGATACGCAGTATTTT,TRBV13,TRBJ2-3,TRBD2,many
CASSAGTGQDYEQYF,TGCGCCAGCAGCGCCGGGACAGGGCAGGACTACGAGCAGTACTTC,TRBV5-1,TRBJ2-7,TRBD1,NA
CASSGLRDGNSGANVLTF,TGTGCCAGCAGTGGCCTCCGGGATGGCAACTCTGGGGCCAACGTCCTGACTTTC,TRBV6-2/TRBV6-3,TRBJ2-6,NA,few
CATGAGELFF,TGTGCCACCGGCGCCGGGGAGCTGTTTTTT,TRBV6-1,TRBJ2-2,NA,NA
CASSFSGVITDTQYF,TGTGCCAGCAGCTTTTCAGGGGTCATCACAGATACGCAGTATTTT,TRBV5-8,TRBJ2-3,NA,many
CASTLWTVYTSNQPQHF,TGTGCCAGCACCCTATGGACGGTTTACACATCTAATCAGCCCCAGCATTTT,TRBV12-3/TRBV12-4,TRBJ1-5,NA,many
CASSTASSGHQETQYF,TGTGCCAGCAGTACCGCATCTAGCGGCCACCAAGAGACCCAGTACTTC,TRBV28,TRBJ2-5,TRBD2,many
CASSLSNQRDEQYF,TGTGCCAGCAGTTTATCCAACCAGAGAGACGAGCAGTACTTC,TRBV27,TRBJ2-7,NA,medium-sized
CSAPSGSTGELFF,TGCAGTGCCCCAAGCGGGAGTACCGGGGAGCTGTTTTTT,TRBV20-1,TRBJ2-2,TRBD2,NA
CASSPGRVPTYEQYF,TGTGCCAGCAGCCCCGGACGAGTACCCACCTACGAGCAGTACTTC,TRBV28,TRBJ2-7,NA,few
CSARALGRGHGYTF,TGCAGTGCTAGAGCCTTGGGCAGGGGGCATGGCTACACCTTC,TRBV20-1,TRBJ1-2,TRBD1,many
CASSYSIGRNTDTQYF,TGTGCCAGCAGTTACTCGATAGGGCGCAACACAGATACGCAGTATTTT,TRBV6-2/TRBV6-3,TRBJ2-3,NA,many
CASSVVEGSNTGELFF,TGTGCCAGCAGCGTAGTAGAGGGTTCGAACACCGGGGAGCTGTTTTTT,TRBV7-6,TRBJ2-2,NA,NA
CASSLGAGQGYTF,TGTGCCAGCAGCTTAGGGGCCGGGCAGGGCTACACCTTC,TRBV7-9,TRBJ1-2,NA,many
CASRWTSGSDTQYF,TGTGCCAGCAGGTGGACTAGCGGTTCAGATACGCAGTATTTT,TRBV6-1,TRBJ2-3,TRBD2,many
CASSQQVVGPEQYF,TGTGCCAGTAGCCAACAGGTAGTGGGGCCCGAGCAGTACTTC,TRBV19,TRBJ2-7,NA,few
CSARPMGQPNYGYTF,TGCAGTGCTAGACCTATGGGACAGCCAAACTATGGCTACACCTTC,TRBV20-1,TRBJ1-2,TRBD1,many